Listed here is a single T cell receptor beta chain. The antigen is unknown. Though nominally healthy at sampling, donors likely had unrecorded immune exposures. The sample originates from a study of cytomegalovirus exposure and HLA in healthy donors. CDR1 is SGHTA, CDR2 FQGTGA, per germline. The CDR3 covers 15 residues. V dropped 2 bases and J dropped 6; count of bases not matched to a gene: 4. 60 Vbeta and 13 Jbeta primers were used in PCR. The repertoire was sequenced with immunoSEQ multiplex PCR; TCRdb's copy has only in-frame clones and lacks some. The data show about 160,000 clones, about 79% seen once. Points from the study as a whole: Among the most significant clusters, several appeared linked to common viral pathogens in a later analysis. In presence/absence analyses, roughly uniform sequencing depth across donors was assumed. An Asian-associated ancestry cluster reportedly showed fewer N-insertions than the roughly 600-donor mean in a later analysis.

The TCR comes from a woman between 45 and 65 years old in good health and CMV-seropositive. The V gene is TRBV7-3, the J gene TRBJ2-2, with 9 bases aligning to TRBD2. Material: PBMCs. The CDR3 is CASSLAGGVSGELFF. The CDR3 nucleotides are TGTGCCAGCAGCTTAGCGGGAGGGGTATCCGGGGAGCTGTTTTTT.